This TCR beta chain derives from a study of OX40 agonist ivuxolimab in advanced cancers. Study overall: Hepatocellular carcinoma, melanoma, renal cell or head and neck cancer affected the dose-escalation patients.

Study conclusions and caveats: CD8+ T cells were the subset that, on average, had more expanded clones than CD4+.

Patients with a history of autoimmune disease or on systemic immunosuppression were excluded. Note on this clone: Its specificity is not known.

Germline assignment: CDR1 MGHRA and CDR2 YSYEKL. Trimming cost V 0 bases and J 5 bases, with 12 bases left between them. This CDR3 comprises 15 residues. TCRdb's copy holds only in-frame clones and misses some; the assay was immunoSEQ multiplex PCR. The sample carries 65,000 or so clones, around 90% recorded once. This rearrangement joins TRBV4-1 to TRBJ2-3; possible D gene TRBD2, 5 bases. The material sequenced was CD4+ or CD8+ T cells sorted from blood, taken in a trial of the OX40 agonist ivuxolimab. This TCR was recovered from an adult with an advanced solid tumor such as melanoma, head and neck, liver or kidney cancer. The CDR3 DNA follows: TGCGCCAGCAGCCAAGACGCGGACTCTCTAGATACGCAGTATTTT. It is translated as CASSQDADSLDTQYF.